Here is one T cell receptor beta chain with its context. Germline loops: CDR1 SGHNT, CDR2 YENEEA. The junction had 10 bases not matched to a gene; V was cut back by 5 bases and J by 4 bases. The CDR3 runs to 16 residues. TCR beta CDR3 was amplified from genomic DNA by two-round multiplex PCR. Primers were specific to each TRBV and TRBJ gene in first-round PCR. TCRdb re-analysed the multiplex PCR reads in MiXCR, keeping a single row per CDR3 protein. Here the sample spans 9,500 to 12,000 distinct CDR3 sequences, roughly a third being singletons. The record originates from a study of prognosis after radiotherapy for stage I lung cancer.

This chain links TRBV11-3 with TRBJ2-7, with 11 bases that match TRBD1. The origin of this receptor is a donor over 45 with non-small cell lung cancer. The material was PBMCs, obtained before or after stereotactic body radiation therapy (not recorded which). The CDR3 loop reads CASSDIRDRGSYEQYF. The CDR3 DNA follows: TGTGCCAGCAGCGATATACGGGACAGGGGGTCGTACGAGCAGTACTTC.